The 8 T cell receptor beta chains presented below share a single source sample, sequenced in a study of blood T cell repertoires in COVID-19. TCRdb's copy holds only in-frame clones and misses some; the assay was immunoSEQ multiplex PCR. The table includes 130,000 to 150,000 clones, about four fifths detected once. The sequenced sample was peripheral blood. These receptor sequences come from a human donor in a cohort sampled during active COVID-19.

This chain joins TRBV10-2 and TRBJ2-4, with D maybe TRBD2 (6 bases). Germline values: CDR1 WSHSY, CDR2 SAAADI. Trimming shortened V by 5 bases and J by 8 bases, and 25 bases separated the two germline ends. The CDR3 runs 17 residues. The CDR3 DNA sequence: TGCGCCAGCAGTTCCAGCCACCGGGCCGGGGGAGCGGACATTCAGTACTTC. Translating gives CASSSSHRAGGADIQYF.

The chain combines TRBV5-5 with TRBJ2-7; possible D gene TRBD1, 5 bases. Trimming left V 2 bases short and J 0 bases short, with 6 bases between. The CDR3 length is 13 residues. Per the germline V gene, CDR1 is SGHKS and CDR2 is YYEKEE (reference sequence). The DNA of the CDR3 is TGTGCCAGCAGCTTAGGGGTCTCCTACGAGCAGTACTTC. Translating it yields CASSLGVSYEQYF.

The chain employs TRBV28 and TRBJ1-6, with 8 bases lining up with TRBD1. V lost 7 bases and J lost 8; bases outside the gene matches: 1. CDR1 is MDHEN and CDR2 is SYDVKM in the germline V gene. The CDR3 sequence is 12 residues long. The CDR3 region has the DNA TGTGCCAGCACAGGGGGCCATTCACCCCTCCACTTT. Its translation: CASTGGHSPLHF.

This chain joins TRBV9 and TRBJ1-2; no clear D gene. The CDR3 extends over 16 amino acids. In germline, CDR1 is SGDLS, CDR2 YYNGEE. V was pared by 0 bases and J by 0 bases, with 12 bases between. The CDR3 here is CASSVESKPTNYGYTF. CDR3 coding DNA: TGTGCCAGCAGCGTAGAATCAAAGCCGACTAACTATGGCTACACCTTC.

The chain carries TRBV7-2 and TRBJ2-7; possibly TRBD2 for D (5 bases). Germline V lookup: CDR1 SGHTA, CDR2 FQGNSA. This CDR3 contains 13 residues. With 6 bases removed from V and 3 bases from J, the gap between germline ends came to 12 bases. CDR3 sequence: CASRAASSYEQYF. The CDR3 nucleotides are TGTGCCAGCAGAGCCGCTAGCAGCTACGAGCAGTACTTC. Supplemented by reference TRBV7-2 and TRBJ2-7, the full variable domain reads GAGVSQSPSNKVTEKGKDVELRCDPISGHTALYWYRQSLGQGLEFLIYFQGNSAPDKSGLPSDRFSAERTGGSVSTLTIQRTQQEDSAVYLCASRAASSYEQYFGPGTRLTVT.

V and J are TRBV6-5 and TRBJ2-3, with D perhaps matching TRBD1 (7 bases). The V end lost 6 bases, the J end lost 4 bases, and 14 bases lay between the germline ends. The CDR3 loop spans 14 amino acids. The germline CDR1 and CDR2 sequences are MNHEY and SVGAGI. CDR3 residues: CASSSQGGADTQYF. Written as DNA, the CDR3 is TGTGCCAGCAGCTCCCAGGGGGGAGCAGATACGCAGTATTTT.

This chain connects TRBV6-1 to TRBJ1-3; D unresolved. This CDR3 spans 13 amino acids. Germline V gene data show CDR1 as MNHNS and CDR2 as SASEGT. V was cut by 3 bases and J by 2 bases, with 5 bases left in between. In DNA, the CDR3 is TGTGCCAGCAGTGAGGGCCCTGGAAACACCATATATTTT. Its translation: CASSEGPGNTIYF.

This clone was counted only a few times. In nucleotides, the CDR3 is TGTGCCAGCAGCCAAGGAGAAGGGGCGACCTCTGGAAACACCATATATTTT. Translation gives CASSQGEGATSGNTIYF. The chain links TRBV4-2 to TRBJ1-3, with a weak D call TRBD1 (5 bases). V was cut by 1 base and J by 0 bases, with 13 bases left in between. CDR3 length: 17 amino acids. The germline gives CDR1 LGHNA, CDR2 YNFKEQ.